Following are 13 T cell receptor beta chains from one sample sequenced in a study of cytomegalovirus exposure and HLA in healthy donors. PCR was performed using 60 Vbeta and 13 Jbeta primers. Clones were read by immunoSEQ multiplex PCR, and TCRdb kept only the in-frame ones, dropping some. Of about 190,000 clones in the sample, about 80% were seen once. The material sequenced was PBMCs. The receptors were sampled from a woman aged 30 to 39 in good health and CMV-seronegative.

This sequence joins TRBV5-1 and TRBJ2-2; 11 bases are a match to TRBD2. Trimming removed 4 bases from V and 7 bases from J; junction bases left unmatched: 9. The CDR3 has 16 residues. The germline V gene has CDR1 SGHRS and CDR2 YFSETQ. The CDR3, as DNA: TGCGCCAGCAGCCGGACTAGCGGGTCCGAAGGCGGGGAGCTGTTTTTT. It is translated as CASSRTSGSEGGELFF.

V gene TRBV10-3 combines with J gene TRBJ2-6; no firm D call. Germline V lookup: CDR1 ENHRY, CDR2 SYGVKD. V shed 11 bases and J shed 0 bases, with 5 bases lying between them. This CDR3 spans 12 amino acids. The CDR3: CASRSGANVLTF. CDR3 sequence (DNA): TGTGCCTCCCGCTCTGGGGCCAACGTCCTGACTTTC.

The chain joins TRBV7-8 to TRBJ2-2, with D maybe TRBD2 (6 bases). This CDR3 is 17 amino acids long. The V end was cut by 5 bases, the J end by 7 bases, with 23 bases between. The germline V gene has CDR1 SGHVS and CDR2 FQNEAQ. Here the CDR3 DNA reads TGTGCCAGCAGCCCTAGGACTATTGCGGAGGGAGGCGGGGAGCTGTTTTTT. It yields the protein CASSPRTIAEGGGELFF. Variable domain in full (rest from reference TRBV7-8 and TRBJ2-2): GAGVSQSPRYKVAKRGQDVALRCDPISGHVSLFWYQQALGQGPEFLTYFQNEAQLDKSGLPSDRFFAERPEGSVSTLKIQRTQQEDSAVYLCASSPRTIAEGGGELFFGEGSRLTVL.

This chain connects TRBV5-1 to TRBJ2-7; TRBD1 is a possible D gene (6 bases). Trimming shortened V by 5 bases and J by 3 bases, and 15 bases separated the two germline ends. The CDR3 consists of 14 residues. Germline-derived CDR1 and CDR2 are SGHRS and YFSETQ. The CDR3 region is CASRFGDTNYEQYF. The DNA for the CDR3 is TGCGCCAGCAGATTTGGGGACACCAACTACGAGCAGTACTTC.

There are a few counts of this clone. The rearrangement joins TRBV15 to TRBJ1-5; the match to TRBD1 covers 11 bases. CDR1 LNHNV and CDR2 YYDKDF come from the germline V gene (reference sequence). The J segment lost 7 bases and the V segment lost 6 bases, leaving 5 bases of the junction unmatched. CDR3 length equals 14 residues. In nucleotides, the CDR3 is TGTGCCACCAGGGACAGGGGGCAGGAACAGCCCCAGCATTTT. Encoded protein: CATRDRGQEQPQHF.

The chain has TRBV5-8 and TRBJ1-1; D is ambiguous. The CDR3 consists of 18 residues. Germline V CDR1 and CDR2: SGHTS, YDEGEE. The V end lost 0 bases, the J end lost 1 base, and 19 bases lay between the germline ends. CDR3 sequence (DNA): TGTGCCAGCAGCTTGGTCAAATTTAGGTTACAGACGAACACTGAAGCTTTCTTT. Amino acids: CASSLVKFRLQTNTEAFF.

The chain combines TRBV14 with TRBJ2-3, with a possible D match to TRBD1 (6 bases). The CDR3 contains 15 residues. Trimming left V 1 base short and J 3 bases short, with 11 bases between. Germline V CDR1 and CDR2: SGHDN, FVKESK. CDR3: CASSQAGAWTDTQYF. The CDR3 nucleotides read TGTGCCAGCAGCCAAGCAGGGGCCTGGACAGATACGCAGTATTTT.

The V gene is TRBV15, the J gene TRBJ2-7; maybe TRBD2 (6 bases). Germline CDR1 reads LNHNV; CDR2 reads YYDKDF (reference sequence). Trimming left V 5 bases short and J 2 bases short, with 13 bases between. The CDR3 covers 14 residues. This CDR3 reads CATSGGRGPYEQYF. In DNA, the CDR3 is TGTGCCACCAGCGGCGGGCGGGGCCCCTACGAGCAGTACTTC.

J is TRBJ1-2 and V is TRBV7-9, with unresolved D. The CDR3 sequence is 12 residues long. Germline V gene data show CDR1 as SEHNR and CDR2 as FQNEAQ (reference sequence). V shed 1 base and J shed 6 bases, with 6 bases lying between them. For the CDR3, the DNA is TGTGCCAGCAGCTTAGGAGGCCATGGCTACACCTTC. It translates to CASSLGGHGYTF.

This chain uses TRBV5-4 with TRBJ1-2; 7 bases align to TRBD1. The CDR3 runs to 17 residues. V lost 2 bases, J lost 4 bases, and 14 bases stayed unmatched. In germline, CDR1 is SGHNT, CDR2 YYREEE (reference sequence). CDR3 region: CASSFSENRGFGYGYTF. CDR3 in DNA: TGTGCCAGCAGCTTTTCGGAAAACAGGGGTTTCGGCTATGGCTACACCTTC.

This chain connects TRBV5-1 to TRBJ2-5, with TRBD2 matching over 7 bases. V lost 5 bases and J lost 5; bases outside the gene matches: 6. The germline V gene encodes CDR1 SGHRS and CDR2 YFSETQ. This CDR3 region has 13 residues. The chain's CDR3 is CASSGQGGETQYF. The DNA of the CDR3 is TGCGCCAGCAGTGGGCAGGGAGGGGAGACCCAGTACTTC.

This chain links TRBV5-1 with TRBJ2-7; TRBD1 agrees at 8 bases. The CDR3 length is 16 residues. V gave up 1 base and J gave up 0 bases; unmatched junction bases: 6. The germline V gene encodes CDR1 SGHRS and CDR2 YFSETQ. The CDR3 bases are TGCGCCAGCAGCTTGCGAGGACAGGGAAACTCCTACGAGCAGTACTTC. Translation: CASSLRGQGNSYEQYF.

V usage is TRBV6-5 and J usage is TRBJ1-2; 7 bases agree with TRBD1. Per germline, CDR1 MNHEY and CDR2 SVGAGI. This CDR3 contains 14 residues. The V and J ends lost 2 bases and 4 bases, in that order; junction bases with no gene match: 4. CDR3 residues: CASSYEDRAYGYTF. In DNA, the CDR3 is TGTGCCAGCAGTTACGAAGACAGGGCCTATGGCTACACCTTC.